One T cell receptor beta chain is described in this entry. This sample is drawn from a study of blood T cell repertoires in COVID-19. Study-level background: Sites across the United States, Italy and Spain contributed samples from acute and convalescent COVID-19.

V was cut by 0 bases and J by 3 bases, with 10 bases left in between. The CDR3 is 15 residues long. Germline V lookup: CDR1 SGHRS, CDR2 YFSETQ. Sequencing used immunoSEQ multiplex PCR; TCRdb keeps in-frame clones, though not all of them. The data show about 330,000 clones, approximately 84% seen once. Cohorts were determined from participant-reported clinical history. The chain carries TRBV5-1 and TRBJ1-5; tentative D call: TRBD1 (6 bases). The sequence derives from a young woman who had recovered from COVID-19. The specimen was PBMCs or T cells enriched from blood (not recorded which). CDR3 sequence reads: CASSLGDTNNQPQHF. CDR3 nucleotide sequence: TGCGCCAGCAGCTTGGGGGACACCAACAATCAGCCCCAGCATTTT.